A single sample gave rise to the 5 T cell receptor beta chains below, sequenced in a study of CD8 T cells in ankylosing spondylitis. Study-wide results and caveats: Made up of about eight highly homologous variants, a TCR beta motif appeared characteristic of ankylosing spondylitis blood.

These receptors have no known antigen. TCRdb re-analysed the 5' RACE reads in MiXCR, keeping a single row per CDR3 protein. The sample records about 450,000 distinct CDR3 sequences, 26% being singletons. Sequenced: blood, either unsorted or a sorted T cell fraction (not recorded which). These receptor sequences come from a male donor with ankylosing spondylitis.

This chain links TRBV12-3 or TRBV12-4 with TRBJ2-3; 8 bases are shared with TRBD1. The CDR3 totals 14 residues. With 5 bases clipped from V and 0 bases from J, the junction kept 1 base outside the gene matches. The CDR3 reads CASSRDRSTDTQYF. The CDR3 nucleotides are TGTGCCAGCAGTCGGGACAGGAGCACAGATACGCAGTATTTT.

The V and J genes are TRBV11-2 and TRBJ1-1; D is uncertain. Germline values: CDR1 SGHAT, CDR2 FQNNGV. V lost 5 bases to trimming and J lost 3 bases, with 13 bases between them. The CDR3 is 14 amino acids. In DNA form, the CDR3 reads TGTGCCAGCAGCCGAGGACCCGCCTACACTGAAGCTTTCTTT. This translates into CASSRGPAYTEAFF.

The genes are TRBV7-2 and TRBJ2-6; D gene ambiguous. CDR3 length equals 13 residues. V was clipped by 4 bases and J by 13 bases, with 14 bases between them. Germline CDR1 is SGHTA and CDR2 is FQGNSA. CDR3 coding DNA: TGTGCCAGCAGCTCCCCCCCATCCCCTGTCCTGACTTTC. Its protein product is CASSSPPSPVLTF. Filled out from reference TRBV7-2 and TRBJ2-6, the complete variable domain reads GAGVSQSPSNKVTEKGKDVELRCDPISGHTALYWYRQSLGQGLEFLIYFQGNSAPDKSGLPSDRFSAERTGGSVSTLTIQRTQQEDSAVYLCASSSPPSPVLTFGAGSRLTVL.

In this sample, this clonotype turned up a few times. The CDR3 sequence: CASSSSLSGRFYNEQFF. As DNA, the CDR3 is TGCGCCAGCAGCTCCTCTTTAAGCGGGAGATTCTACAATGAGCAGTTCTTC. The chain links TRBV5-1 to TRBJ2-1; 8 bases align to TRBD2. The germline CDR1 and CDR2 sequences are SGHRS and YFSETQ. There are 17 residues in the CDR3. The V gene end was trimmed by 3 bases and the J gene end by 3 bases; junction bases not matched to a gene: 11. The whole variable domain, filled in from reference TRBV5-1 and TRBJ2-1, reads KAGVTQTPRYLIKTRGQQVTLSCSPISGHRSVSWYQQTPGQGLQFLFEYFSETQRNKGNFPGRFSGRQFSNSRSEMNVSTLELGDSALYLCASSSSLSGRFYNEQFFGPGTRLTVL.

This clonotype was counted a few times. The rearrangement joins TRBV7-9 to TRBJ2-7; 10 bases fit TRBD2. J lost 1 base, V lost 3 bases, and 6 bases had no gene match. CDR3 length equals 16 residues. Germline V gene data show CDR1 as SEHNR and CDR2 as FQNEAQ (reference sequence). Written as DNA, the CDR3 is TGTGCCAGCAGCTTCATATGGACTAGCGGATCCTACGAGCAGTACTTC. Amino acid sequence: CASSFIWTSGSYEQYF.